What follows are 29 T cell receptor beta chains derived from one specimen sequenced in a study of T cell repertoires in cytomegalovirus infection. Their antigens remain unidentified. From the reads, TCRdb called clonotypes with MiXCR, one entry per CDR3 protein. The sample has roughly 280,000 distinct CDR3 sequences; around 20% are singletons. The sequences come from cultured PBMCs, collected from culture after CMV antigen stimulation. Receptors originate from a human donor in good health (CMV status not recorded). Some clones in this sample may be carry-over from other donors' samples.

This clonotype was seen repeatedly, ten times or more. The chain employs TRBV6-2 or TRBV6-3 and TRBJ2-4; TRBD2 agrees at 13 bases. The CDR3 runs to 18 residues. The germline V gene has CDR1 MNHEY and CDR2 SVGEGT. Trimming cost V 6 bases and J 4 bases; bases outside gene matches: 12. This CDR3 is CASSSQYPGLAGKNIQYF. In DNA, the CDR3 is TGTGCCAGCAGCTCCCAATACCCGGGACTAGCGGGAAAAAACATTCAGTACTTC.

This clonotype has just a few counts. The chain carries TRBV20-1 and TRBJ1-1; D is perhaps TRBD1 (5 bases). Germline values: CDR1 DFQATT, CDR2 SNEGSKA (reference sequence). Between the trimmed V and J ends, which lost 6 bases and 4 bases, there was a span of 18 bases. The length of the CDR3 is 14 residues. The CDR3 DNA is TGCAGTGCGGGACTTGGGGGATTGAGCACTGAAGCTTTCTTT. It yields the protein CSAGLGGLSTEAFF.

About this clonotype: Compared with germline, one end of the junction differs, possibly owing to a read error. The chain employs TRBV18 and TRBJ1-6; no firm D call. CDR1 KGHSH and CDR2 LQKENI come from the germline V gene. The CDR3 is 14 amino acids. Here the CDR3 reads CANSPMSTDSPLHF. The DNA for the CDR3 is TGTGCCAACTCACCAATGTCAACAGATTCACCCCTCCACTTT.

In its sample, this clonotype was seen many times. This rearrangement joins TRBV28 to TRBJ1-6; D remains unclear. The CDR3 is 21 amino acids. The germline V gene has CDR1 MDHEN and CDR2 SYDVKM. The ends were cut back, 2 bases at V and 0 bases at J, with 23 bases in the middle. The CDR3 nucleotides read TGTGCCAGCAGTTTAGCCATCCAACCTCCGGGTCTCAGCTCCTATAATTCACCCCTCCACTTT. The encoded protein is CASSLAIQPPGLSSYNSPLHF.

This clonotype has ten or more counts. V and J are TRBV7-6 and TRBJ1-5; tentatively, D is TRBD1 (5 bases). The CDR3 is 13 amino acids. CDR1 and CDR2 from the germline V gene are SGHVS and FNYEAQ. V lost 0 bases to trimming and J lost 5 bases, with 5 bases between them. The CDR3 here is CASSLAGDQPQHF. CDR3 bases: TGTGCCAGCAGCTTAGCGGGGGATCAGCCCCAGCATTTT.

This clonotype was seen only a few times. The chain recombines TRBV7-4 with TRBJ2-1; D gene unclear. The CDR3 extends over 15 amino acids. The V gene lost 0 bases and the J gene lost 9 bases, with 15 bases spanning the gap. Germline CDR1 is SGHVT and CDR2 is SQSDAQ. The CDR3 spells CASSLAQAGQVEQFF. As DNA, the CDR3 is TGTGCCAGCAGCTTAGCGCAGGCAGGTCAGGTTGAGCAGTTCTTC.

This clonotype showed up just once. The rearrangement joins TRBV6-5 to TRBJ1-2; 9 nucleotides align to TRBD1. The CDR3 runs 16 residues. CDR1 and CDR2 (germline): MNHEY, SVGAGI. With 2 bases clipped from V and 4 bases from J, the junction kept 8 bases outside the gene matches. The CDR3 spells CASSYGRTGVVYGYTF. CDR3 coding DNA: TGTGCCAGCAGTTACGGTCGGACAGGGGTAGTCTATGGCTACACCTTC.

This clonotype showed up just a few times. The chain couples TRBV4-1 to TRBJ2-7; 9 bases fit TRBD1. The V segment lost 0 bases and the J segment 3 bases; nucleotides outside the gene matches: 15. CDR3 length: 19 amino acids. Germline-derived CDR1 and CDR2 are MGHRA and YSYEKL. The CDR3 spells CASSQEFKSIPGQGYEQYF. The CDR3 bases are TGCGCCAGCAGCCAAGAGTTCAAATCAATCCCGGGACAGGGCTACGAGCAGTACTTC.

The chain employs TRBV7-6 and TRBJ2-1, with D possibly being TRBD2 (5 bases). V lost 1 base to trimming and J lost 7 bases, with 14 bases between them. The CDR3 sequence is 15 residues long. CDR1 and CDR2 (germline): SGHVS, FNYEAQ. This CDR3 is CASSLVNQKRNEQFF. The CDR3 nucleotides read TGTGCCAGCAGCTTAGTCAACCAGAAGCGGAATGAGCAGTTCTTC.

This rearrangement joins TRBV29-1 to TRBJ2-3; TRBD1 matches at 10 bases. The CDR3 extends over 15 amino acids. V lost 3 bases to trimming and J lost 4 bases; unmatched junction nucleotides: 7. Germline loops: CDR1 SQVTM, CDR2 ANQGSEA. The CDR3 here is CSVDRGQGFPDTQYF. The CDR3 DNA reads as TGCAGCGTTGATCGGGGACAGGGGTTCCCAGATACGCAGTATTTT.

The genes are TRBV12-3 or TRBV12-4 and TRBJ1-4; 9 nucleotides align to TRBD1. J lost 8 bases, V lost 5 bases, and 9 bases had no gene match. This CDR3 contains 15 residues. Written as DNA, the CDR3 is TGTGCCAGCAGTCCTCTAGGGACAGGGCAGGAAAAACTGTTTTTT. Protein: CASSPLGTGQEKLFF.

The chain recombines TRBV10-2 with TRBJ2-7; the D gene is possibly TRBD1 (6 bases). Looked up from germline, CDR1 is WSHSY and CDR2 is SAAADI. The V end lost 4 bases, the J end lost 2 bases, and 12 bases lay between the germline ends. This CDR3 is built from 14 residues. CDR3 protein: CASSAKGHTYEQYV. CDR3 bases: TGCGCCAGCAGTGCGAAGGGACATACCTACGAGCAGTACGTC.

This clonotype was recorded many times. Here the CDR3 reads CASSRTSGNTGELFF. CDR3 nucleotides: TGTGCCAGCAGCAGGACTAGCGGGAACACCGGGGAGCTGTTTTTT. The chain has TRBV11-3 and TRBJ2-2, with 10 bases aligning to TRBD2. The CDR3 is 15 amino acids. Germline values: CDR1 SGHNT, CDR2 YENEEA. Losses at the gene ends were 5 bases for V and 1 base for J; bases not matched to a gene: 1.

The chain employs TRBV29-1 and TRBJ2-1; 8 bases align to TRBD2. Germline CDR1 SQVTM, CDR2 ANQGSEA. The CDR3 loop spans 15 amino acids. With 4 bases clipped from V and 5 bases from J, the junction kept 10 bases outside the gene matches. The CDR3 here is CSVGASGLSNNEQFF. In nucleotides, the CDR3 is TGCAGCGTTGGCGCTAGCGGGTTGAGCAACAATGAGCAGTTCTTC.

V gene TRBV7-2 combines with J gene TRBJ2-1; D may be TRBD2 (5 bases). This CDR3 comprises 13 residues. From germline, CDR1 is SGHTA and CDR2 FQGNSA. Trimming took off 0 bases at V and 15 bases at J, with 15 bases between the two ends. The CDR3 coding sequence is TGTGCCAGCAGCTTAGCGTCTGGATCCGCGGGGTTCTTC. Its translation is CASSLASGSAGFF.

This rearrangement joins TRBV12-3 or TRBV12-4 to TRBJ2-1, with D perhaps TRBD2 (6 bases). The CDR3 sequence is 15 residues long. Trimming stripped 3 bases from V and 7 bases from J, with 16 bases between. This chain's CDR3 is CASSLISGGGNEQFF. DNA of the CDR3: TGTGCCAGCAGTTTGATTAGCGGAGGAGGGAATGAGCAGTTCTTC.

As to this clonotype: One end of the junction fails to match germline, which may point to a read error. The genes are TRBV12-3 or TRBV12-4 and TRBJ1-2; 9 bases are shared with TRBD1. The CDR3 loop spans 13 amino acids. The CDR3 DNA reads as TGTGCCAGCAGTGAGGGACAGGGCTATGGCTGCACCTTC. Translated, it gives CASSEGQGYGCTF.

This clonotype has a single count. This chain joins TRBV4-1 and TRBJ1-3; perhaps TRBD1 as D (6 bases). The CDR3 loop spans 15 amino acids. Trimming shortened V by 4 bases and J by 4 bases, and 14 bases separated the two germline ends. The germline V gene has CDR1 MGHRA and CDR2 YSYEKL. The CDR3 loop is CASSRGGGSGNTIYF. DNA for the CDR3: TGCGCCAGCAGCCGAGGAGGGGGATCCGGAAACACCATATATTTT.

This clonotype was seen ten or more times. V and J are TRBV7-6 and TRBJ2-3; D possibly corresponds to TRBD2 (6 bases). V was cut by 5 bases and J by 0 bases, with 15 bases left in between. Looked up from germline, CDR1 is SGHVS and CDR2 is FNYEAQ. The CDR3 totals 16 residues. The DNA of the CDR3 is TGTGCCAGCAGCCGGGGAGGCGGGGCTAGCACAGATACGCAGTATTTT. It codes for CASSRGGGASTDTQYF.

The DNA for the CDR3 is TGTGCCATCAGTGCCGGGGACAGGCGGGGTGAGGAGACCCAGTACTTC. This translates into CAISAGDRRGEETQYF. This chain uses TRBV10-3 with TRBJ2-5; 8 positions match TRBD1. Unmatched junction bases numbered 12, after V lost 4 bases and J lost 5 bases. CDR1 is ENHRY and CDR2 is SYGVKD in the germline V gene. The CDR3 runs 16 residues.

This clonotype was picked up a small number of times. The genes are TRBV6-5 and TRBJ2-3; D not resolved. Trimming took off 6 bases at V and 0 bases at J, with 13 bases between the two ends. This CDR3 spans 15 amino acids. CDR1 and CDR2 (germline): MNHEY, SVGAGI. This chain's CDR3 is CASSPTRTSTDTQYF. CDR3 bases: TGTGCCAGCAGCCCTACACGAACTAGCACAGATACGCAGTATTTT.

This clonotype appeared a few times. At one end, the junction sequence differs from germline, possibly due to a read error. The V call is TRBV24-1, the J call TRBJ2-7, with D unresolved. Germline loops: CDR1 KGHDR, CDR2 SFDVKD. The CDR3 length is 13 residues. Here the CDR3 DNA reads TGTGCTACCAGTGATTCCCCCTGGCAGGAGCAGTACTTC. Its protein is CATSDSPWQEQYF.

The chain employs TRBV7-2 and TRBJ2-7; perhaps TRBD1 as D (6 bases). Germline V gives CDR1 SGHTA, CDR2 FQGNSA. Trimming cost V 5 bases and J 2 bases, with 25 bases left between them. The CDR3 spans 18 residues. CDR3: CASSPRPRHRAKPYEQYV. The CDR3 region has the DNA TGTGCCAGCAGCCCCCGACCCCGGCACAGGGCAAAGCCCTACGAGCAGTACGTC.

The sample holds a few counts of this clonotype. The rearrangement uses TRBV11-2 and TRBJ2-3; 12 bases align to TRBD2. Losses at the gene ends were 5 bases for V and 3 bases for J; bases not matched to a gene: 9. The CDR3 extends over 17 amino acids. Per germline, CDR1 SGHAT and CDR2 FQNNGV. This CDR3 reads CASSTSGRSLGTDTQYF. The CDR3 DNA reads TGTGCCAGCAGCACTAGCGGGAGGTCTCTAGGTACAGATACGCAGTATTTT.

This clonotype was counted many times. The V and J genes are TRBV6-2 or TRBV6-3 and TRBJ1-1, with TRBD1 matching over 9 bases. CDR1 MNHEY and CDR2 SVGEGT come from the germline V gene. The CDR3 loop spans 14 amino acids. V lost 4 bases, J lost 8 bases, and 8 bases stayed unmatched. This CDR3 is CASSSDRGGREAFF. The CDR3, as DNA: TGTGCCAGCAGTTCTGACAGGGGGGGAAGGGAAGCTTTCTTT.

In this sample, this clonotype turned up a few times. The rearrangement uses TRBV11-1 and TRBJ2-7, with D possibly being TRBD2 (5 bases). The CDR3 sequence is 15 residues long. V dropped 1 base and J dropped 4 bases, with 14 bases sitting between them. Per the germline V gene, CDR1 is SGHAT and CDR2 is FQDESV (reference sequence). The DNA for the CDR3 is TGTGCCAGCAGCTTAGGACCGGGGTCCAGTTACGAGCAGTACTTC. Protein: CASSLGPGSSYEQYF.

Ten or more counts support this clonotype. The V call is TRBV5-6, the J call TRBJ2-1, with TRBD2 identical over 11 bases. CDR3 length equals 16 residues. V gave up 0 bases and J gave up 4 bases; unmatched junction bases: 3. CDR1 and CDR2 from the germline V gene are SGHDT and YYEEEE. The DNA for the CDR3 is TGTGCCAGCAGCTTGGTACTAGCGGGAGAATACAATGAGCAGTTCTTC. Translating it yields CASSLVLAGEYNEQFF.

This clonotype was seen at least ten times. This chain connects TRBV27 to TRBJ2-2; D possibly corresponds to TRBD2 (5 bases). The germline V gene encodes CDR1 MNHEY and CDR2 SMNVEV (reference sequence). V lost 3 bases and J 6 bases, leaving 17 bases between the germline ends. This CDR3 spans 16 amino acids. The CDR3 region is CASSLLATTVSGELFF. In DNA, the CDR3 is TGTGCCAGCAGTTTGCTAGCCACCACGGTATCCGGGGAGCTGTTTTTT.

The V and J genes are TRBV7-6 and TRBJ2-2; 7 bases line up with TRBD2. Trimming took 6 bases from V and 4 from J; bases not matched to a gene: 8. Germline V lookup: CDR1 SGHVS, CDR2 FNYEAQ. CDR3 length: 15 amino acids. The DNA for the CDR3 is TGTGCCAGCAGATCCGGACTAGTCCCCACCGGGGAGCTGTTTTTT. This encodes CASRSGLVPTGELFF. Full variable domain (remainder filled in from reference TRBV7-6 and TRBJ2-2): GAGVSQSPRYKVTKRGQDVALRCDPISGHVSLYWYRQALGQGPEFLTYFNYEAQQDKSGLPNDRFSAERPEGSISTLTIQRTEQRDSAMYRCASRSGLVPTGELFFGEGSRLTVL.